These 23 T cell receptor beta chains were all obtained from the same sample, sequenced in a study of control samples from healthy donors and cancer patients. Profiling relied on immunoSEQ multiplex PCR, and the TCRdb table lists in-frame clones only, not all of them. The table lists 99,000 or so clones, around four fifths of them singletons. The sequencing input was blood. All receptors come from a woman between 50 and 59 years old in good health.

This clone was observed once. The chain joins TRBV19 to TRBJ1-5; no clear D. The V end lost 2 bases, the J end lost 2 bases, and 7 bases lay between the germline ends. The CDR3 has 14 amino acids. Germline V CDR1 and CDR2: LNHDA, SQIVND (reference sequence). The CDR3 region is CASSILQGNQPQHF. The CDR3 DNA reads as TGTGCCAGTAGTATACTCCAGGGCAATCAGCCCCAGCATTTT.

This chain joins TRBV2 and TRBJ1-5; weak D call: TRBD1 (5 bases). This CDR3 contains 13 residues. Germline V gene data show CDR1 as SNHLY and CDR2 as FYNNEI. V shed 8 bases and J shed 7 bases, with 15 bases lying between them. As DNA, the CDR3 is TGTGCCAGCGCTGGGGAGGGGTTGCAGCCCCAGCATTTT. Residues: CASAGEGLQPQHF. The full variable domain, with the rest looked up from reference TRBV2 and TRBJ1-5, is EPEVTQTPSHQVTQMGQEVILRCVPISNHLYFYWYRQILGQKVEFLVSFYNNEISEKSEIFDDQFSVERPDGSNFTLKIRSTKLEDSAMYFCASAGEGLQPQHFGDGTRLSIL.

Here the CDR3 DNA reads TGTGCCAGCAGCCCCAACACCGGGGAGCTGTTTTTT. This encodes CASSPNTGELFF. J is TRBJ2-2 and V is TRBV28; D is undetermined. The germline gives CDR1 MDHEN, CDR2 SYDVKM. The V gene lost 6 bases and the J gene lost 2 bases, with 4 bases spanning the gap. The length of the CDR3 is 12 residues.

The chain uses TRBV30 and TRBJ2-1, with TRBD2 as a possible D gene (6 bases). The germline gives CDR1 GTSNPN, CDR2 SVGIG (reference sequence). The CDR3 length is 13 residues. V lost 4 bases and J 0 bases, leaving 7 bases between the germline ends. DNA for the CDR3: TGTGCCTGGAACGGGGGCTCCTACAATGAGCAGTTCTTC. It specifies CAWNGGSYNEQFF. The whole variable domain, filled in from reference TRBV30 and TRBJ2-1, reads SQTIHQWPATLVQPVGSPLSLECTVEGTSNPNLYWYRQAAGRGLQLLFYSVGIGQISSEVPQNLSASRPQDRQFILSSKKLLLSDSGFYLCAWNGGSYNEQFFGPGTRLTVL.

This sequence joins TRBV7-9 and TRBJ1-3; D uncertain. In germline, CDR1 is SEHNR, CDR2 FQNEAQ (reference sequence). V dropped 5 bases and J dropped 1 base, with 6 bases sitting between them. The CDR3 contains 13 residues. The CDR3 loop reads CASSPRSGNTIYF. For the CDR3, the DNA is TGTGCCAGCAGCCCCCGGTCTGGAAACACCATATATTTT.

For the CDR3, the DNA is TGTGCCAGCAGCTTAGCGGGGGGGCTCACAGATACGCAGTATTTT. This translates into CASSLAGGLTDTQYF. The chain couples TRBV11-2 to TRBJ2-3; TRBD2 agrees at 8 bases. V lost 1 base and J lost 2; bases outside the gene matches: 2. Germline V CDR1 and CDR2: SGHAT, FQNNGV. The CDR3 sequence is 15 residues long.

The CDR3: CASSLLATGAPSPLHF. CDR3 in DNA: TGTGCCAGCAGCTTATTAGCTACAGGGGCTCCTTCACCCCTCCACTTT. The chain joins TRBV7-2 to TRBJ1-6; 7 bases are shared with TRBD1. V trimming: 2 bases; J trimming: 9 bases; junction bases outside the gene matches: 10. The CDR3 consists of 16 residues. CDR1 SGHTA and CDR2 FQGNSA come from the germline V gene.

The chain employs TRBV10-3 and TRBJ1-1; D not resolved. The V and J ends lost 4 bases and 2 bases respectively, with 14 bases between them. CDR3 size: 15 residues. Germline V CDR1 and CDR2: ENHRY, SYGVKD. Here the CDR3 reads CAISGAPGVNTEAFF. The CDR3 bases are TGTGCCATCAGTGGGGCACCCGGGGTCAACACTGAAGCTTTCTTT.

DNA of the CDR3: TGTGCCAGCAGACAAGGACTAGCTGCACTCGAGCAGTACTTC. Translation gives CASRQGLAALEQYF. The rearrangement uses TRBV28 and TRBJ2-7; 8 nucleotides align to TRBD2. CDR3 length equals 14 residues. Germline loops: CDR1 MDHEN, CDR2 SYDVKM. V shed 6 bases, J shed 6 bases, and the junction held 10 bases outside the gene matches. Drawing the rest from reference TRBV28 and TRBJ2-7, the complete variable domain is DVKVTQSSRYLVKRTGEKVFLECVQDMDHENMFWYRQDPGLGLRLIYFSYDVKMKEKGDIPEGYSVSREKKERFSLILESASTNQTSMYLCASRQGLAALEQYFGPGTRLTVT.

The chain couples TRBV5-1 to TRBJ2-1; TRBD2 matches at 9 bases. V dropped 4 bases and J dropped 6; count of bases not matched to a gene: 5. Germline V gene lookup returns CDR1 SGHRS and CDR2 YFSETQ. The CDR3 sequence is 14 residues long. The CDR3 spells CASSVAGAGNEQFF. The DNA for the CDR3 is TGCGCCAGCAGCGTAGCGGGAGCAGGCAATGAGCAGTTCTTC.

CDR3 sequence (DNA): TGTGCCAGCAGCTTTGTTGAGGCCCAAGAGACCCAGTACTTC. Its protein product is CASSFVEAQETQYF. This chain links TRBV7-2 with TRBJ2-5; the D is unclear. Trimming pared 3 bases from V and 1 base from J, leaving 9 bases between. Germline assignment: CDR1 SGHTA and CDR2 FQGNSA. The CDR3 is 14 amino acids.

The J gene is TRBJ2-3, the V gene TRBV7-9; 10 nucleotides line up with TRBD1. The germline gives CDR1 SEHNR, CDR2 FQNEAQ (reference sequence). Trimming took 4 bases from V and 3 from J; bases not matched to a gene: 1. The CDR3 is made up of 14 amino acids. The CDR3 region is CASSSDRGTDTQYF. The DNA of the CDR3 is TGTGCCAGCAGCTCGGACAGGGGGACAGATACGCAGTATTTT.

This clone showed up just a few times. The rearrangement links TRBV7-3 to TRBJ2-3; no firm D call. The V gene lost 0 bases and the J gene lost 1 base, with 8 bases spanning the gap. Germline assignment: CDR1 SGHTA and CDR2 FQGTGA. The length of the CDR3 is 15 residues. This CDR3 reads CASSLTSDGTDTQYF. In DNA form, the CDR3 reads TGTGCCAGCAGCTTAACTTCGGACGGCACAGATACGCAGTATTTT.

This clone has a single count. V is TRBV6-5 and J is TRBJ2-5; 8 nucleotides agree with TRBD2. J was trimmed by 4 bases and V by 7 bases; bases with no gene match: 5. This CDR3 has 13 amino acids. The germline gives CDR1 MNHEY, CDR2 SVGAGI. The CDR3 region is CASIRGGRETQYF. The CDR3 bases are TGTGCCAGCATCCGGGGGGGGAGAGAGACCCAGTACTTC.

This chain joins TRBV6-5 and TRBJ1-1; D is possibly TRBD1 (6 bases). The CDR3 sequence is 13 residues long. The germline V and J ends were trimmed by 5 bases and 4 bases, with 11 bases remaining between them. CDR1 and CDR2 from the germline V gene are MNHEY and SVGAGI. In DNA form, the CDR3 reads TGTGCCAGCAGTAGGGGGGAGAGCACTGAAGCTTTCTTT. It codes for CASSRGESTEAFF.

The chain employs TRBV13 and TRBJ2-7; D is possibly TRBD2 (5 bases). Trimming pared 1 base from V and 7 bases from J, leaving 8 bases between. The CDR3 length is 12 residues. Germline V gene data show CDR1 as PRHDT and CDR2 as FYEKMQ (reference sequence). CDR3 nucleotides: TGTGCCAGCAGCTTAGTACCGGGGGAGCAGTACTTC. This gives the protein CASSLVPGEQYF.

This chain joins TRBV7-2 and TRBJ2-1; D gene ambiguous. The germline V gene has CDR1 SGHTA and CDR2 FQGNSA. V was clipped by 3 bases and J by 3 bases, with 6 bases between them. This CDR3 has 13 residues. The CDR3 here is CASSLLGYNEQFF. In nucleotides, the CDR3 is TGTGCCAGCAGCTTGTTAGGCTACAATGAGCAGTTCTTC. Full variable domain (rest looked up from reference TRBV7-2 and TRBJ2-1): GAGVSQSPSNKVTEKGKDVELRCDPISGHTALYWYRQSLGQGLEFLIYFQGNSAPDKSGLPSDRFSAERTGGSVSTLTIQRTQQEDSAVYLCASSLLGYNEQFFGPGTRLTVL.

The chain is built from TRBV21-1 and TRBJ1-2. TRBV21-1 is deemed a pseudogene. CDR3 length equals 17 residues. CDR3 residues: CASSKARGEGANYGYTF. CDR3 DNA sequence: TGTGCCAGCAGCAAAGCGAGGGGGGAGGGGGCGAACTATGGCTACACCTTC.

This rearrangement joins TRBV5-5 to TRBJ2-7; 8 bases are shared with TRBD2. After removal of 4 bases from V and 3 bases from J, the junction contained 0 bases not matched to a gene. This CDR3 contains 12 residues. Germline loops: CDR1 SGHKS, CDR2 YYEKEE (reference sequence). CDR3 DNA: TGTGCCAGCAGCGGGACTAGCTACGAGCAGTACTTC. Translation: CASSGTSYEQYF.

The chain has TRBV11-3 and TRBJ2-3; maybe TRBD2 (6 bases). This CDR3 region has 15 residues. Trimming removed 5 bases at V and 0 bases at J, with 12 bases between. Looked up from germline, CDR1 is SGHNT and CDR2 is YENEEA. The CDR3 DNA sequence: TGTGCCAGCAGCCCACAAAGCGGGAGCACAGATACGCAGTATTTT. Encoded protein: CASSPQSGSTDTQYF.

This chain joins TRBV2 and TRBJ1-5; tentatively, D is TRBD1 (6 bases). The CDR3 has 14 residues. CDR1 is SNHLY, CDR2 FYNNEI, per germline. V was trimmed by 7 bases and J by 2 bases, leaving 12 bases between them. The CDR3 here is CASKMGAGNQPQHF. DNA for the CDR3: TGTGCCAGCAAGATGGGGGCTGGCAATCAGCCCCAGCATTTT.

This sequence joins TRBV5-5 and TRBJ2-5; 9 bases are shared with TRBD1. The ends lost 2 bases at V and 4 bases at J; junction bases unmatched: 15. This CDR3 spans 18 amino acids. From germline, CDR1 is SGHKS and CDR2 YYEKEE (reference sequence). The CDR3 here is CASSFVFRDRVLSETQYF. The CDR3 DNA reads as TGTGCCAGCAGCTTTGTCTTTCGGGACAGGGTTTTGTCAGAGACCCAGTACTTC.

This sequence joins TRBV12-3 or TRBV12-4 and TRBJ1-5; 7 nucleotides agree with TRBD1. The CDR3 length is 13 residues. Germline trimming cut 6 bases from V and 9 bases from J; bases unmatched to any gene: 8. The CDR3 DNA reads TGTGCCAGCAGGACAGGGCTAACGGGGCCCCAGCATTTT. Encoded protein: CASRTGLTGPQHF.